This TCR beta chain came from a study of blood T cell repertoires in COVID-19. Measured with immunoSEQ multiplex PCR; TCRdb has only the in-frame clones, and not every one. Of tens of thousands of clones detected, roughly 89% appear once; the ten largest clones hold 28%. Trimming removed 1 base from V and 1 base from J, with 7 bases in between. Germline V gene data show CDR1 as LGHDT and CDR2 as YNNKEL (reference sequence). The CDR3 length is 14 residues. Sequences were obtained from peripheral blood. V gene TRBV3-1 (or the pseudogene TRBV3-2) combines with J gene TRBJ1-1; D is possibly TRBD1 (5 bases). The sequence was obtained from a woman aged 80 or over with acute or convalescent COVID-19. The CDR3 spells CASSQGDRNTEAFF. CDR3 coding DNA: TGTGCCAGCAGCCAAGGTGACAGGAACACTGAAGCTTTCTTT.